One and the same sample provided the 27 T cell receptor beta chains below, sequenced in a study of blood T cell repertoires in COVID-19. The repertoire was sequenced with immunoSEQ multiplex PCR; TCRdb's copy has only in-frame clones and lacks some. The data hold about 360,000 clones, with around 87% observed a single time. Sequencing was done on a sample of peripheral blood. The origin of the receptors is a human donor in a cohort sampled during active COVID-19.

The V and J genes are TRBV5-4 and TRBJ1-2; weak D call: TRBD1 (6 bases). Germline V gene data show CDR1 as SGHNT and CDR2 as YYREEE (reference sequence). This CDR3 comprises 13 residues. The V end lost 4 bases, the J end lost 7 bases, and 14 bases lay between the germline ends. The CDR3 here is CASSVTGMGGYTF. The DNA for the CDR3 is TGTGCCAGCAGCGTTACAGGGATGGGTGGCTACACCTTC. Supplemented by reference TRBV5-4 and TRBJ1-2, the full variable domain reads ETGVTQSPTHLIKTRGQQVTLRCSSQSGHNTVSWYQQALGQGPQFIFQYYREEENGRGNFPPRFSGLQFPNYSSELNVNALELDDSALYLCASSVTGMGGYTFGSGTRLTVV.

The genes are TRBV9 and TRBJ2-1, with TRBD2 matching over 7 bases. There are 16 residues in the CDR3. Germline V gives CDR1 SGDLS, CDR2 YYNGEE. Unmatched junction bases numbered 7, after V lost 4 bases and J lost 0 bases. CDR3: CASSKSGDSSYNEQFF. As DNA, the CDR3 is TGTGCCAGCAGCAAGAGCGGGGATAGCTCCTACAATGAGCAGTTCTTC.

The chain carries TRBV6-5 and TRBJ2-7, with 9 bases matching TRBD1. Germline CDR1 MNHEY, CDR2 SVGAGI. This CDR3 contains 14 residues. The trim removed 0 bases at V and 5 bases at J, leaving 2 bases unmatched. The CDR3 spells CASSYSDRGHEQYF. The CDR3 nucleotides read TGTGCCAGCAGTTACTCGGACAGGGGACACGAGCAGTACTTC.

The DNA for the CDR3 is TGTGCCAGTAGTAGCCGGGACAGGGACTATGGCTACACCTTC. It translates to CASSSRDRDYGYTF. V is TRBV19 and J is TRBJ1-2; 9 nucleotides line up with TRBD1. Germline CDR1 is LNHDA and CDR2 is SQIVND (reference sequence). Trimming cost V 4 bases and J 3 bases; bases outside gene matches: 3. The CDR3 runs to 14 residues.

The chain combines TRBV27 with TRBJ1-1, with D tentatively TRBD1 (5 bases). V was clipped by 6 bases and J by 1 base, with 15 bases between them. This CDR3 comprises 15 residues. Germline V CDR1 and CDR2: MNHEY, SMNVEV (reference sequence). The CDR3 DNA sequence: TGTGCCAGCAGGACCCACCCTACAGGGAACACTGAAGCTTTCTTT. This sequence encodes CASRTHPTGNTEAFF.

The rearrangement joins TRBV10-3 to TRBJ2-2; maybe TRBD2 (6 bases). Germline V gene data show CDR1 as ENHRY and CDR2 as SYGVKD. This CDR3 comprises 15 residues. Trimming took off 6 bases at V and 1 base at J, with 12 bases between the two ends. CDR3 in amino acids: CAIRRNSGNTGELFF. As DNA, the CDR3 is TGTGCCATCAGAAGGAATAGCGGGAACACCGGGGAGCTGTTTTTT.

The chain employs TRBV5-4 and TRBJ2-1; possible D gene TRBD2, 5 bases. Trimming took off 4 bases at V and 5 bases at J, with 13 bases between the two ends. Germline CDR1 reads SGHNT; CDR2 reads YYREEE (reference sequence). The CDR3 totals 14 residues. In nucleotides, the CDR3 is TGTGCCAGCAGCCTCGACTACGGAGACAATGAGCAGTTCTTC. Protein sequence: CASSLDYGDNEQFF.

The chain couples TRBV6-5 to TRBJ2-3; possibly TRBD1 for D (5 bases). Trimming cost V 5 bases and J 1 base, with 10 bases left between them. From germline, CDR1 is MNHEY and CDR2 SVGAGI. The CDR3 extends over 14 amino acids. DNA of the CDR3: TGTGCCAGCAGTAGGACACTCGGCACAGATACGCAGTATTTT. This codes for CASSRTLGTDTQYF.

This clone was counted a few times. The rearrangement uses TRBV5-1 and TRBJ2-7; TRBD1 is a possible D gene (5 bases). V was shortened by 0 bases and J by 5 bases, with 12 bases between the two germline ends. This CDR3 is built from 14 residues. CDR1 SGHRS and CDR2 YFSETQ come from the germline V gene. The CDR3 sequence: CASSLGQGGHEQYF. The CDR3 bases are TGCGCCAGCAGCTTGGGGCAGGGCGGCCACGAGCAGTACTTC.

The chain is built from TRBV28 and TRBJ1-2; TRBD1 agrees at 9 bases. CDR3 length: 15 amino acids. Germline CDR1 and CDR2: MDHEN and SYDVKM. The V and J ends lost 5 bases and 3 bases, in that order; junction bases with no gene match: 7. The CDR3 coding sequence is TGTGCCAGCAGTCTCTCCGGGACAGGGTACTATGGCTACACCTTC. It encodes CASSLSGTGYYGYTF.

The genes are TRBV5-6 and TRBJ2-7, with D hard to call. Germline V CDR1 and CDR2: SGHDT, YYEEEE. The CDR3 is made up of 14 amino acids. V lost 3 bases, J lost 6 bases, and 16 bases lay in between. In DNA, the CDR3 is TGTGCCAGCAGCTCAACTAAATACGTTGGCGAGCAGTACTTC. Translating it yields CASSSTKYVGEQYF.

The CDR3 nucleotides read TGTGCCAGCAGCTTAGCGGGACAGGGCTATCAGCCCCAGCATTTT. Translation: CASSLAGQGYQPQHF. The chain recombines TRBV7-9 with TRBJ1-5; 9 bases are a match to TRBD1. The CDR3 has 15 amino acids. V lost 0 bases, J lost 5 bases, and 2 bases stayed unmatched. Germline-derived CDR1 and CDR2 are SEHNR and FQNEAQ (reference sequence).

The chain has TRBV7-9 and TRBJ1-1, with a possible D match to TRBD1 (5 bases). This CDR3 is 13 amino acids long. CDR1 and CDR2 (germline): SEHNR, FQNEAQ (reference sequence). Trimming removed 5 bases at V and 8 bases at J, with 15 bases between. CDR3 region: CASSMGGLGEAFF. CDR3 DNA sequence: TGTGCCAGCAGCATGGGGGGATTAGGAGAAGCTTTCTTT.

The CDR3 coding sequence is TGTGCCAGCAGTTACTCCGGGAGATGGGAGACCCAGTACTTC. As protein: CASSYSGRWETQYF. This chain uses TRBV6-5 with TRBJ2-5; a possible D gene is TRBD2 (6 bases). Germline values: CDR1 MNHEY, CDR2 SVGAGI. The CDR3 runs to 14 residues. V lost 0 bases to trimming and J lost 5 bases, with 10 bases between them.

In DNA, the CDR3 is TGCGCCAGCAGCCCCAACTACAATGAGCAGTTCTTC. As protein: CASSPNYNEQFF. The chain employs TRBV5-1 and TRBJ2-1; D is ambiguous. The V end lost 4 bases, the J end lost 3 bases, and 5 bases lay between the germline ends. The CDR3 runs 12 residues. CDR1 and CDR2 (germline): SGHRS, YFSETQ.

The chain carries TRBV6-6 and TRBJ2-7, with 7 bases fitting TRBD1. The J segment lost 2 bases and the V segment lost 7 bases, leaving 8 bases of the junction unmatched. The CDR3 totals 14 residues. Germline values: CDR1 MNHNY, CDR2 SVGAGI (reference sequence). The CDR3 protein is CASNRQGPTYEQYF. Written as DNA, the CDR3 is TGTGCCAGCAACAGACAGGGCCCCACCTACGAGCAGTACTTC.

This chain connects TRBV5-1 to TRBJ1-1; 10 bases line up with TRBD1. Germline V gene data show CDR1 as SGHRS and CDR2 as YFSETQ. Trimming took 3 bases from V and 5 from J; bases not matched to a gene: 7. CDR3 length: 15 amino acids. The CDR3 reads CASSSRQGARTEAFF. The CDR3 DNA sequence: TGCGCCAGCAGCTCCCGACAGGGGGCGCGGACTGAAGCTTTCTTT.

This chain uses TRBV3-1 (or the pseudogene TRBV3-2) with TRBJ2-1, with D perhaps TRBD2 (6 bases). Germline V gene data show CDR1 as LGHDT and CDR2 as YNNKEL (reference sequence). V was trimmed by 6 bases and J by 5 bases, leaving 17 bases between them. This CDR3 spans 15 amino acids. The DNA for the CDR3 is TGTGCCAGCAGTGCGCCCTGGCGGGATGACAATGAGCAGTTCTTC. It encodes CASSAPWRDDNEQFF.

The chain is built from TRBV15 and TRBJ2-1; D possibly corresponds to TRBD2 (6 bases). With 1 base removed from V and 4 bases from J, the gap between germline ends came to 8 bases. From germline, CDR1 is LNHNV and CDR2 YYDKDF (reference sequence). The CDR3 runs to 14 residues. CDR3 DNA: TGTGCCACCAGCAGAGGACGGGAGTACAATGAGCAGTTCTTC. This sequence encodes CATSRGREYNEQFF.

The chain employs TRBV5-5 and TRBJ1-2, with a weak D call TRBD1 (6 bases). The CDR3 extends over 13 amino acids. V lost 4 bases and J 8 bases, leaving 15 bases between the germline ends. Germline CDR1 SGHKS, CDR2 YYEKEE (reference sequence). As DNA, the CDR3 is TGTGCCAGCAGCCGACTCGGACAGACCGGCTACACCTTC. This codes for CASSRLGQTGYTF. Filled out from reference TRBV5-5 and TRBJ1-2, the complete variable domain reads DAGVTQSPTHLIKTRGQQVTLRCSPISGHKSVSWYQQVLGQGPQFIFQYYEKEERGRGNFPDRFSARQFPNYSSELNVNALLLGDSALYLCASSRLGQTGYTFGSGTRLTVV.

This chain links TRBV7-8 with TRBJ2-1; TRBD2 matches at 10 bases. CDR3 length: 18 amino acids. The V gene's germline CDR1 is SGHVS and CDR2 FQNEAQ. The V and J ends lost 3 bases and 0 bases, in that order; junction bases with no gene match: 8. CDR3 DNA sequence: TGTGCCAGCAGCTTGCCGATCCGACTAGCGGGCTCCTACAATGAGCAGTTCTTC. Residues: CASSLPIRLAGSYNEQFF.

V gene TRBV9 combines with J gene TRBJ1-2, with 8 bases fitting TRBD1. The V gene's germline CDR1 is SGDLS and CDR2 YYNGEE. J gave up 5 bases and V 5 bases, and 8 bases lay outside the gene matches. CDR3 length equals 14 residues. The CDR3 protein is CASSDRGVGYGYTF. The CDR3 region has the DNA TGTGCCAGCAGTGACAGGGGAGTAGGGTATGGCTACACCTTC.

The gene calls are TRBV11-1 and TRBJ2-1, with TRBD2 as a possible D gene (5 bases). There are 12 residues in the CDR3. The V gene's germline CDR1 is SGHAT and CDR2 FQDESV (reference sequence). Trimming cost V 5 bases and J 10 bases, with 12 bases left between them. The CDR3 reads CASSPERTEQFF. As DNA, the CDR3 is TGTGCCAGCAGCCCCGAGCGGACCGAGCAGTTCTTC.

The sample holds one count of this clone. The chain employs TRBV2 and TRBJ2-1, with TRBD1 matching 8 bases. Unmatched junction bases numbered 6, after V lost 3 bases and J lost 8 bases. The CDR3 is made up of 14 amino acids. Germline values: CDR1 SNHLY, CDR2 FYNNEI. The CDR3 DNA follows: TGTGCCAGCAGTGAGCAGGGGGCTCCGGATGAGCAGTTCTTC. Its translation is CASSEQGAPDEQFF.

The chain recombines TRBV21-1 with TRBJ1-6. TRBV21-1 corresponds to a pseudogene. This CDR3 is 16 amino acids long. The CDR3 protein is CASSKVLGLTISPLHF. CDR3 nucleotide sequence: TGTGCCAGCAGCAAAGTGTTAGGACTCACCATTTCACCCCTCCACTTT.

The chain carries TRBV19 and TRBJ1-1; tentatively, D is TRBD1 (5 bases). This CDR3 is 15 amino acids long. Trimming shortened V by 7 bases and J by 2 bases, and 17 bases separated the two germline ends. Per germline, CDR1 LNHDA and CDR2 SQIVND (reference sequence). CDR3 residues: CASTNQGWENTEAFF. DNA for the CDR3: TGTGCCAGTACGAATCAGGGTTGGGAAAACACTGAAGCTTTCTTT.

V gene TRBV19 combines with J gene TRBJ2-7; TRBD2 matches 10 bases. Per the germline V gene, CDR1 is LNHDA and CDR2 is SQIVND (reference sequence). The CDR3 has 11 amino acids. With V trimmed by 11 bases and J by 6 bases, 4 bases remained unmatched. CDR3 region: CASSGGVEQYF. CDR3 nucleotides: TGTGCCTCCAGCGGGGGGGTCGAGCAGTACTTC.